This T cell receptor beta chain was recorded in a study of cytomegalovirus exposure and HLA in healthy donors. It was with 60 Vbeta and 13 Jbeta primers that the PCR ran. Profiled with immunoSEQ multiplex PCR; TCRdb holds only in-frame clones, not every one. The sample table includes tens of thousands of clones. With regard to this clone: What it binds is not known.

Donors were ostensibly healthy at sampling, although undocumented immune exposures were probable. The CDR3 runs 15 residues. Deletions cut 1 base from V and 5 bases from J, with 9 bases between. Germline CDR1 is SGHVS and CDR2 is FQNEAQ. Study-wide results and caveats: Across HLA loci, a later analysis found differing TCR association rates, with DRB1 most and HLA-C fewest. Available immune exposure information covered CMV serostatus only. An ancestry cluster, one associated with Asian ancestry, reportedly showed fewer N-insertions than the approximately 720-donor mean in a later analysis.

The source material was PBMCs. This TCR was recovered from a man aged 45 to 65 in good health and CMV-seropositive. The V gene is TRBV7-8, the J gene TRBJ1-6; D is unresolved. CDR3 coding DNA: TGTGCCAGCAGCTTAGTACAGCCTGATAATTCACCCCTCCACTTT. It is translated as CASSLVQPDNSPLHF.